Listed below are T cell receptor beta chains from one sample, sequenced in a study of T cell responses to AZD1222 COVID-19 vaccine. Produced via immunoSEQ multiplex PCR; TCRdb's table is partial and in-frame only. Of fewer than 90,000 clones detected, around nine tenths appear once; the ten largest clones hold around 9.9%. This specimen was peripheral blood, taken on day 0 of AZD1222 vaccination. The receptors come from an adult in good health. Each CDR3 is given with its conserved first and last residue. A D gene is named only where the DNA matches it firmly. Size tells how often a clone was seen (once, few, many) or the class of an expanded clone, and some rows leave it out.

V gene	J gene	clone size	D gene	CDR3 DNA	CDR3 protein
TRBV7-8	TRBJ1-1	NA	TRBD1	TGTGCCAGCAGCAAAGTTCAGGACAGGGGGGTATCTTTCTTT	CASSKVQDRGVSFF
TRBV19	TRBJ1-5	NA	NA	TGTGCCAGTAGTGCCTCGGGGCGCAATCAGCCCCAGCATTTT	CASSASGRNQPQHF
TRBV30	TRBJ2-5	NA	NA	TGTGCCGCCAGGGACCACCAAGAGACCCAGTACTTC	CAARDHQETQYF
TRBV10-3	TRBJ2-2	NA	TRBD1	TGTGCCATCAGGGACAGGGTAATGGCCGGGGAGCTGTTTTTT	CAIRDRVMAGELFF
TRBV6-6	TRBJ1-3	NA	TRBD1	TGTGCCAGCAGTTACGGGACAGGGGCTTCCGGAAACACCATATATTTT	CASSYGTGASGNTIYF
TRBV5-1	TRBJ2-7	NA	NA	TGCGCCAGCAGCTTGGAGCGGTCTTGGGGCTACGAGCAGTACTTC	CASSLERSWGYEQYF
TRBV7-3	TRBJ2-1	NA	NA	TGTGCCACTAGCTACCACAATGAGCAGTTCTTC	CATSYHNEQFF
TRBV19	TRBJ1-5	NA	TRBD1	TGTGCCAGTAGTCCCGCTCCGGACAGGATCAATCAGCCCCAGCATTTT	CASSPAPDRINQPQHF
TRBV9	TRBJ1-6	NA	TRBD1	TGTGCCAGCAGGGCAGGGACAGCCAATTCACCCCTCCACTTT	CASRAGTANSPLHF
TRBV14	TRBJ1-2	NA	NA	TGTGCCAGCAGCCAAGCGGGATATGGCTACACCTTC	CASSQAGYGYTF
TRBV19	TRBJ1-5	NA	NA	TGTGCCAGTACCACCGGCTATCAGCCCCAGCATTTT	CASTTGYQPQHF
TRBV5-4	TRBJ1-4	NA	NA	TGTGCCAGCAGCTTGGACGGGGGTGCTAATGAAAAACTGTTTTTT	CASSLDGGANEKLFF
TRBV24-1	TRBJ1-4	NA	TRBD1	TGTGCCACCAGTGACCCCGGACAGGGGGGAGAAAAACTGTTTTTT	CATSDPGQGGEKLFF
TRBV29-1	TRBJ1-3	NA	NA	TGCAGCGTTGAAGTGGGACTCTCTGGAAACACCATATATTTT	CSVEVGLSGNTIYF
TRBV7-2	TRBJ1-4	NA	NA	TGTGCCAGCAGCTTCGAGACAGCGACCGAAAAACTGTTTTTT	CASSFETATEKLFF
TRBV19	TRBJ1-5	NA	NA	TGTGCCAGTAGTATGGTACTGTCGGCCAGCAATCAGCCCCAGCATTTT	CASSMVLSASNQPQHF
TRBV7-2	TRBJ1-2	once	NA	TGTGCCAGCAGCTTACCACCACGCGGCGGTAACTATGGCTACACCTTC	CASSLPPRGGNYGYTF
TRBV27	TRBJ1-2	NA	NA	TGTGCCAGCAGTTCCGTAGGAGATTATGGCTACACCTTC	CASSSVGDYGYTF
TRBV9	TRBJ2-2	NA	NA	TGTGCCAGCAGCGGTAGAAACACCGGGGAGCTGTTTTTT	CASSGRNTGELFF
TRBV12-3/TRBV12-4	TRBJ1-1	NA	NA	TGTGCCAGCAGTTTATATCGGGGAACTGAAGCTTTCTTT	CASSLYRGTEAFF
TRBV5-1	TRBJ1-3	NA	TRBD1	TGCGCCAGCAGCTTGGAACGACAGGGGGTTTATAGAAACACCATATATTTT	CASSLERQGVYRNTIYF
TRBV12-1	TRBJ1-2	NA	NA	TGTGCCAGCAGCCGCAGGAGATTCTATGGCTACACCTTC	CASSRRRFYGYTF
TRBV29-1	TRBJ2-3	NA	NA	TGCAGCGTTGATAGAGTGCGGGATACGCAGTATTTT	CSVDRVRDTQYF
TRBV28	TRBJ1-6	NA	NA	TGTGCTACTCGGGTGGGGAATAATTCACCCCTCCACTTT	CATRVGNNSPLHF
TRBV9	TRBJ1-6	NA	TRBD1	TGTGCCAGCAGCCCACAGGGGAATTCACCCCTCCACTTT	CASSPQGNSPLHF
TRBV11-2	TRBJ2-5	NA	NA	TGTGCCAGCAGCTCGAGGACCCTTACGACCCAGTACTTC	CASSSRTLTTQYF
TRBV19	TRBJ2-5	NA	NA	TGTGCCAGTAGTACCGACAGACAAGAGACCCAGTACTTC	CASSTDRQETQYF